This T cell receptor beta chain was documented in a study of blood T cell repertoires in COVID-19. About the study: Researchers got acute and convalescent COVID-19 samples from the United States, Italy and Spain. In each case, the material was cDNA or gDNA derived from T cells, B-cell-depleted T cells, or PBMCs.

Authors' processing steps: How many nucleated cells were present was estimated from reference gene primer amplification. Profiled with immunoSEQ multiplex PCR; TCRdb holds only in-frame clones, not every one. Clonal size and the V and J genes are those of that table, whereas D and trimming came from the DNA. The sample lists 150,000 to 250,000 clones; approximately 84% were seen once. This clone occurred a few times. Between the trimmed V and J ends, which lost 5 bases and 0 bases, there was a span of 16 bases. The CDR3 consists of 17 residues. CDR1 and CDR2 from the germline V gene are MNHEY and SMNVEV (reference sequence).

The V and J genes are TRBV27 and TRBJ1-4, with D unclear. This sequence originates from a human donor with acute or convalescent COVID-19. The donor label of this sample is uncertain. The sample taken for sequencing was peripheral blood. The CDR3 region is CASSPSPPTSTNEKLFF. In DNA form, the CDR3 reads TGTGCCAGCAGTCCCTCCCCTCCGACTTCAACTAATGAAAAACTGTTTTTT.